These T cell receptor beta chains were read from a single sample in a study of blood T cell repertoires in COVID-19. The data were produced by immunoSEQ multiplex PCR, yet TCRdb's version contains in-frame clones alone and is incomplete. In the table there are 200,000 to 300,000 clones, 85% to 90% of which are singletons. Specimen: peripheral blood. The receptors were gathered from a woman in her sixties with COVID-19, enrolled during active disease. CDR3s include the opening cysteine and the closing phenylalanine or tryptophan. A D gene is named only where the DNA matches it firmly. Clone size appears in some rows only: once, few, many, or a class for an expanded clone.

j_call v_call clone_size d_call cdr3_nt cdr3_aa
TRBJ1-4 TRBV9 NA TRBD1 TGTGCCAGCAGCGTAGGGACAGGGGCACACGAAAAACTGTTTTTT CASSVGTGAHEKLFF
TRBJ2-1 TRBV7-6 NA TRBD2 TGTGCCAGCAGCTATTCCCGGCGGGAGGGCCGAATCTACAATGAGCAGTTCTTC CASSYSRREGRIYNEQFF
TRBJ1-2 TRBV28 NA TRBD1 TGTGCCATTGGACAGGGATTGTGGGGCTACACCTTC CAIGQGLWGYTF
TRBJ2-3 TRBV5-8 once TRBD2 TGTGCCAGCAGCCAACTAGCGGGAGACGATACGCAGTATTTT CASSQLAGDDTQYF
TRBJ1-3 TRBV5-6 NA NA TGTGCCAGCAGCTTGGCCGTCGGTGGAAACACCATATATTTT CASSLAVGGNTIYF
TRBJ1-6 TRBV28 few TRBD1 TGTGCCAGCAGTTTCCTGACAGGGTCCTATAATTCACCCCTCCACTTT CASSFLTGSYNSPLHF
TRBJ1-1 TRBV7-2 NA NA TGTGCCAGCAGCGTTACAGGGATAGGCACTGAAGCTTTCTTT CASSVTGIGTEAFF
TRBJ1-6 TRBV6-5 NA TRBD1 TGTGCCAGCAGTCAGTACAGGGGCGATTCACCCCTCCACTTT CASSQYRGDSPLHF
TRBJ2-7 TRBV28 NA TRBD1 TGTGCCAGCAGTTTATGGGGACAGGGCCGCTCCTACGAGCAGTACTTC CASSLWGQGRSYEQYF
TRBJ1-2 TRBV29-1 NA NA TGCAGCGTCCTGTCGGCTAACTATGGCTACACCTTC CSVLSANYGYTF
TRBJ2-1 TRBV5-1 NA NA TGCGCCAGCAACTGGAGAAGCGTCAATATCGATGAGCAGTTCTTC CASNWRSVNIDEQFF
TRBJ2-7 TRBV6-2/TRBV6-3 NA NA TGTGCCAGCAGTTACTCCCAGGGAACCTTCTCCTACGAGCAGTACTTC CASSYSQGTFSYEQYF
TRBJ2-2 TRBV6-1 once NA TGTGCCAGCAGTGAATGGCTTAACACCGGGGAGCTGTTTTTT CASSEWLNTGELFF
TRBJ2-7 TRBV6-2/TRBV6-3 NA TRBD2 TGTGCCAGCAGGCCTAGCGGGAGATCCTACGAGCAGTACTTC CASRPSGRSYEQYF
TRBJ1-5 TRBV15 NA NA TGTGCCACCCGGAGATCGGGGCAGCCCCAGCATTTT CATRRSGQPQHF
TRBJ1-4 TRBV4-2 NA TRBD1 TGTGCCAGCAGCCAAGATAAGGGGATGGCAGGGGGAGAAACTAATGAAAAACTGTTTTTT CASSQDKGMAGGETNEKLFF
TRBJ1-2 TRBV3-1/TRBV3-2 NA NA TGTGCCAGCAGCCCCTCGGGCAGGGGATATGATGGCTACACCTTC CASSPSGRGYDGYTF
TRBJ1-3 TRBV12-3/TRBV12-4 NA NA TGTGCCACCCAAACTGGAAACACCATATATTTT CATQTGNTIYF
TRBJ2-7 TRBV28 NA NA TGTGCCAGCAGTTCACGTTTACTCACAGGCTACCTAACCTACGAGCAGTACTTC CASSSRLLTGYLTYEQYF
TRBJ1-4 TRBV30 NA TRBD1 TGTGCCTGGAGTACGACAGGGATCGGAGAAAAACTGTTTTTT CAWSTTGIGEKLFF
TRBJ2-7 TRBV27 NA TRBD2 TGTGCCAGCAGTTTAACGTCTAGCGGGGTCCTACTAGAGCAGTACTTC CASSLTSSGVLLEQYF
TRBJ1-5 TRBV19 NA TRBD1 TGTGCCAGTAGTATACTTAGGACAGGGCCGCAGCCCCAGCATTTT CASSILRTGPQPQHF
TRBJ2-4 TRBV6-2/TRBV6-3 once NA TGTGCCAGCAGTGACTCTAAGCACATTCAGTACTTC CASSDSKHIQYF
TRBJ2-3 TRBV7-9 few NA TGTGCCAGCAGCACAACCTTCGGAGCGGCACCCACAGATACGCAGTATTTT CASSTTFGAAPTDTQYF
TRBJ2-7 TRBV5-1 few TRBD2 TGCGCCAGCAGCTTGGACGGGAGGGCCGGCGAGCAGTACTTC CASSLDGRAGEQYF